This TCR beta chain emerged from a study of blood T cell repertoires in COVID-19. Background on the study: Acute and convalescent COVID-19 samples came from the United States, Italy and Spain. PBMCs, B-cell-depleted T cells, or T cells were the source of the cDNA or gDNA that made up the material.

Original methodology: Amplification from reference gene primers served as the basis for estimated nucleated cell counts. The repertoire was sequenced with immunoSEQ multiplex PCR; TCRdb's copy has only in-frame clones and lacks some. The DNA was the basis for D and trimming; V, J and clone size are from that table. The sample lists 450,000 or so clones; 70% to 90% were seen once. Seattle's enrolled individuals joined amid active infection and were then monitored longitudinally. The CDR3 extends over 15 amino acids. V lost 0 bases to trimming and J lost 5 bases; unmatched junction nucleotides: 3. Germline lookup yields CDR1 MNHEY and CDR2 SVGAGI.

The sample taken for sequencing was peripheral blood. The sequence was obtained from a man in his late teens or twenties with COVID-19, enrolled during active disease. The chain combines TRBV6-5 with TRBJ1-4; 7 bases align to TRBD1. CDR3 coding DNA: TGTGCCAGCAGTTACTCCCGACAGGGAAATGAAAAACTGTTTTTT. It codes for CASSYSRQGNEKLFF.